The TCR beta chain described here comes from a study of blood T cell repertoires in COVID-19. Turning to the study itself: Sites in the United States, Italy and Spain provided acute and convalescent COVID-19 samples. T cells, B-cell-depleted T cells, or PBMCs provided the cDNA or gDNA that served as material.

The CDR3 covers 14 residues. Trimming removed 6 bases at V and 2 bases at J, with 13 bases between. In germline, CDR1 is SGHRS, CDR2 YFSETQ. Authors' methods: Reference gene primers were amplified, and this amplification served to estimate nucleated cell counts. Sequencing used immunoSEQ multiplex PCR; TCRdb keeps in-frame clones, though not all of them. V and J calls and clone size are as listed in that table; D and trimming were resolved from the DNA. The data hold 100,000 or so clones, with roughly 90% observed a single time. The sequence was obtained from a man in his 70s with acute or convalescent COVID-19. The J gene is TRBJ2-3, the V gene TRBV5-1; unclear D gene. Material for sequencing was peripheral blood. The CDR3 loop reads CASKVPAHTDTQYF. The CDR3 coding sequence is TGCGCCAGCAAGGTGCCAGCGCACACAGATACGCAGTATTTT.